A single sample is the source of the 25 T cell receptor beta chains below, sequenced in a study of a mutant IDH1 vaccine in newly diagnosed glioma. This table comes from immunoSEQ multiplex PCR, and its TCRdb copy is limited to in-frame clones, with some not included. The sample lists about 81,000 clones; 75% to 85% were seen once. Specified time point: week 23, last vaccination. Mutant IDH1 20-mer peptide, at 300 ug, made up each vaccine dose, with topical imiquimod. These receptors have no identified antigens. This sample comprised PBMCs, obtained from a glioma patient whose treatment included an IDH1 peptide vaccine. The receptors derive from a man between 25 and 39 years old with glioma. Some clones in this sample may be carry-over from other donors' samples.

The V and J genes are TRBV28 and TRBJ2-1; no reliable D call. There are 14 residues in the CDR3. V was shortened by 6 bases and J by 5 bases, with 14 bases between the two germline ends. The germline CDR1 and CDR2 sequences are MDHEN and SYDVKM. Here the CDR3 DNA reads TGTGCCAGCAGCCGAGTCGCCTCTCACAATGAGCAGTTCTTC. This codes for CASSRVASHNEQFF. The whole variable domain, filled in from reference TRBV28 and TRBJ2-1, reads DVKVTQSSRYLVKRTGEKVFLECVQDMDHENMFWYRQDPGLGLRLIYFSYDVKMKEKGDIPEGYSVSREKKERFSLILESASTNQTSMYLCASSRVASHNEQFFGPGTRLTVL.

The chain is built from TRBV28 and TRBJ2-7; 8 nucleotides agree with TRBD1. After removal of 10 bases from V and 4 bases from J, the junction contained 9 bases not matched to a gene. This CDR3 is 13 amino acids long. Germline V gives CDR1 MDHEN, CDR2 SYDVKM. The CDR3 DNA follows: TGTGCCACGGTTGGACAGGGAAAATACGAGCAGTACTTC. Translated, it gives CATVGQGKYEQYF.

The J gene is TRBJ1-1, the V gene TRBV28, with D tentatively TRBD1 (6 bases). Germline V lookup: CDR1 MDHEN, CDR2 SYDVKM. This CDR3 has 13 amino acids. The ends were cut back, 5 bases at V and 10 bases at J, with 17 bases in the middle. The chain's CDR3 is CASSPPEGGRAFF. Here the CDR3 DNA reads TGTGCCAGCAGTCCCCCTGAGGGGGGGAGAGCTTTCTTT.

This sequence joins TRBV28 and TRBJ2-7; 9 bases fit TRBD1. The CDR3 covers 14 residues. V lost 5 bases, J lost 5 bases, and 7 bases stayed unmatched. Germline V lookup: CDR1 MDHEN, CDR2 SYDVKM. The CDR3: CASSRTGVRNEQYF. The CDR3 DNA is TGTGCCAGCAGTCGGACAGGGGTAAGGAACGAGCAGTACTTC.

This chain joins TRBV6-6 and TRBJ2-7; D gene unclear. The V and J ends lost 0 bases and 3 bases respectively, with 12 bases between them. This CDR3 is built from 15 residues. CDR1 and CDR2 from the germline V gene are MNHNY and SVGAGI (reference sequence). The CDR3 reads CASSYSSDSGYEQYF. The CDR3 nucleotides read TGTGCCAGCAGTTACTCTTCCGATTCGGGCTACGAGCAGTACTTC.

This clone was observed a handful of times. The CDR3, as DNA: TGTGCCAGCAGTACTCTCAGGGGTAGCACAGATACGCAGTATTTT. The encoded protein is CASSTLRGSTDTQYF. The chain uses TRBV27 and TRBJ2-3; D may be TRBD1 (6 bases). The length of the CDR3 is 15 residues. With 5 bases removed from V and 0 bases from J, the gap between germline ends came to 12 bases. The germline gives CDR1 MNHEY, CDR2 SMNVEV (reference sequence).

This clone has just a few counts. The chain combines TRBV2 with TRBJ1-1, with 8 bases aligning to TRBD1. This CDR3 region has 15 residues. The germline V gene has CDR1 SNHLY and CDR2 FYNNEI. Trimming cost V 8 bases and J 5 bases; bases outside gene matches: 13. DNA for the CDR3: TGTGCCAGCGGACTCGGGACAGGCGAATTTACTGAAGCTTTCTTT. It specifies CASGLGTGEFTEAFF.

This chain uses TRBV4-2 with TRBJ2-2, with 9 bases lining up with TRBD2. Trimming at V came to 4 bases and at J to 3 bases, leaving 9 bases not matched to a gene. The CDR3 covers 17 residues. Germline V lookup: CDR1 LGHNA, CDR2 YNFKEQ. The CDR3 DNA follows: TGTGCCAGCAGCCCGGGTGAAGCGGGGGGTTACACCGGGGAGCTGTTTTTT. It yields the protein CASSPGEAGGYTGELFF.

The rearrangement links TRBV11-2 to TRBJ2-7, with TRBD2 identical over 8 bases. Losses at the gene ends were 4 bases for V and 4 bases for J; bases not matched to a gene: 6. From germline, CDR1 is SGHAT and CDR2 FQNNGV. There are 14 residues in the CDR3. The CDR3, as DNA: TGTGCCAGCAGCTCCGGGACTAGTCTATACGAGCAGTACTTC. Its protein is CASSSGTSLYEQYF.

This clone showed up just a few times. The chain is built from TRBV19 and TRBJ1-2, with D maybe TRBD1 (6 bases). CDR1 and CDR2 from the germline V gene are LNHDA and SQIVND (reference sequence). The CDR3 totals 13 residues. V lost 4 bases, J lost 10 bases, and 16 bases lay in between. The CDR3 coding sequence is TGTGCCAGTAGTACGGTCGGGGGGGGCTACTACACCTTC. It codes for CASSTVGGGYYTF.

With regard to this clone: One junction end disagrees with the germline gene, perhaps due to a read error. The chain combines TRBV6-1 with TRBJ1-6; possibly TRBD1 for D (5 bases). Germline V gives CDR1 MNHNS, CDR2 SASEGT. The CDR3 runs to 17 residues. The CDR3 DNA is TGTGCCATCAGTGAGGGGAGGTGGGGACGGCCTAATTCACCCCTCCACTTT. Protein sequence: CAISEGRWGRPNSPLHF.

Here the CDR3 reads CASSLAGDHYEQYF. The CDR3 bases are TGTGCCAGCAGTCTAGCGGGAGACCACTACGAGCAGTACTTC. The gene calls are TRBV27 and TRBJ2-7; TRBD2 aligns across 10 bases. The V and J ends lost 5 bases and 3 bases, in that order; junction bases with no gene match: 4. CDR1 and CDR2 (germline): MNHEY, SMNVEV (reference sequence). CDR3 length: 14 residues.

This chain links TRBV5-4 with TRBJ1-2, with a possible D match to TRBD1 (6 bases). The germline V and J ends were trimmed by 4 bases and 4 bases, with 11 bases remaining between them. The CDR3 is 13 amino acids. The germline CDR1 and CDR2 sequences are SGHNT and YYREEE (reference sequence). The CDR3, as DNA: TGTGCCAGCAGCCCCGGACAGACCTATGGCTACACCTTC. It encodes CASSPGQTYGYTF. The full variable domain, with the rest looked up from reference TRBV5-4 and TRBJ1-2, is ETGVTQSPTHLIKTRGQQVTLRCSSQSGHNTVSWYQQALGQGPQFIFQYYREEENGRGNFPPRFSGLQFPNYSSELNVNALELDDSALYLCASSPGQTYGYTFGSGTRLTVV.

This clone has just a few counts. V and J are TRBV5-4 and TRBJ2-1; possible D gene TRBD2, 7 bases. The CDR3 totals 14 residues. Germline-derived CDR1 and CDR2 are SGHNT and YYREEE (reference sequence). Between the trimmed V and J ends, which lost 3 bases and 7 bases, there was a span of 14 bases. CDR3 in DNA: TGTGCCAGCAGCTCCCGGGGGGCCGAGAATGAGCAGTTCTTC. Translated, it gives CASSSRGAENEQFF.

In DNA form, the CDR3 reads TGTGCCAGCAGCCAGACTATAGCTTACTCTGGAAACACCATATATTTT. Translating gives CASSQTIAYSGNTIYF. The rearrangement uses TRBV14 and TRBJ1-3; D unresolved. The CDR3 loop spans 16 amino acids. The ends were cut back, 3 bases at V and 0 bases at J, with 12 bases in the middle. Germline V gene sequence: CDR1 SGHDN, CDR2 FVKESK.

The chain recombines TRBV7-3 with TRBJ2-7; TRBD1 matches at 10 bases. CDR1 is SGHTA and CDR2 is FQGTGA in the germline V gene. The CDR3 length is 15 residues. After removal of 5 bases from V and 4 bases from J, the junction contained 8 bases not matched to a gene. The CDR3 loop is CASSLRPGQGYEQYF. The DNA for the CDR3 is TGTGCCAGCAGCCTCCGACCGGGACAGGGGTACGAGCAGTACTTC.

The V call is TRBV18, the J call TRBJ2-3; D is uncertain. The CDR3 contains 15 residues. CDR1 and CDR2 (germline): KGHSH, LQKENI. V lost 3 bases to trimming and J lost 3 bases, with 13 bases between them. The CDR3 region is CASSPGYMGTDTQYF. CDR3 nucleotides: TGTGCCAGCTCACCGGGGTATATGGGAACAGATACGCAGTATTTT.

The chain joins TRBV11-3 to TRBJ1-6, with D possibly being TRBD1 (6 bases). Germline V gene lookup returns CDR1 SGHNT and CDR2 YENEEA. Trimming stripped 2 bases from V and 7 bases from J, with 9 bases between. This CDR3 contains 14 residues. Written as DNA, the CDR3 is TGTGCCAGCAGCTTAAACAGGGCAAATTCACCCCTCCACTTT. The encoded protein is CASSLNRANSPLHF.

The V gene is TRBV29-1, the J gene TRBJ2-7, with 10 bases lining up with TRBD1. The CDR3 extends over 14 amino acids. V gave up 1 base and J gave up 6 bases; unmatched junction bases: 6. CDR1 and CDR2 from the germline V gene are SQVTM and ANQGSEA. CDR3 sequence reads: CSVEVTGGLSEQYF. DNA for the CDR3: TGCAGCGTTGAAGTGACAGGGGGCTTGAGCGAGCAGTACTTC.

This clone was picked up one time. CDR3 nucleotides: TGCGCCAGCAGCTTGCGTAGCGGGACGGGCTCCAATGAGCAGTTCTTC. The encoded protein is CASSLRSGTGSNEQFF. J is TRBJ2-1 and V is TRBV5-1; 8 bases align to TRBD2. The CDR3 consists of 16 residues. V was clipped by 1 base and J by 6 bases; unmatched bases: 9. Germline V gives CDR1 SGHRS, CDR2 YFSETQ.

The V call is TRBV18, the J call TRBJ2-1, with 16 bases fitting TRBD2. This CDR3 has 18 amino acids. Trimming took 6 bases from V and 4 from J; bases not matched to a gene: 9. The germline V gene encodes CDR1 KGHSH and CDR2 LQKENI. In DNA form, the CDR3 reads TGTGCCAGCTCGCCCGGGACTAGCGGGAGGGCCAGGTACAATGAGCAGTTCTTC. Translating gives CASSPGTSGRARYNEQFF. Full variable domain (outside the CDR3, taken from reference TRBV18 and TRBJ2-1): NAGVMQNPRHLVRRRGQEARLRCSPMKGHSHVYWYRQLPEEGLKFMVYLQKENIIDESGMPKERFSAEFPKEGPSILRIQQVVRGDSAAYFCASSPGTSGRARYNEQFFGPGTRLTVL.

The V and J genes are TRBV5-1 and TRBJ1-4; unclear D gene. Germline-derived CDR1 and CDR2 are SGHRS and YFSETQ. This CDR3 is 14 amino acids long. V lost 1 base and J lost 4, with 8 bases in between. The CDR3 DNA is TGCGCCAGCAGCTTGTTTGGCCGTAATGAAAAACTGTTTTTT. This sequence encodes CASSLFGRNEKLFF. Complete variable domain (other parts from reference TRBV5-1 and TRBJ1-4): KAGVTQTPRYLIKTRGQQVTLSCSPISGHRSVSWYQQTPGQGLQFLFEYFSETQRNKGNFPGRFSGRQFSNSRSEMNVSTLELGDSALYLCASSLFGRNEKLFFGSGTQLSVL.

This chain joins TRBV6-1 and TRBJ1-3, with no clear D. Germline loops: CDR1 MNHNS, CDR2 SASEGT. This CDR3 has 17 residues. V lost 3 bases to trimming and J lost 4 bases, with 19 bases between them. CDR3 nucleotide sequence: TGTGCCAGCAGTGACGTCCCTGGTGTTAGAGGGGGAAACACCATATATTTT. Translating it yields CASSDVPGVRGGNTIYF.

This sequence joins TRBV14 and TRBJ1-2; D remains ambiguous. The germline V gene has CDR1 SGHDN and CDR2 FVKESK. The V and J ends lost 2 bases and 6 bases respectively, with 13 bases between them. CDR3 length: 14 amino acids. The CDR3 DNA follows: TGTGCCAGCAGCCAAATAAGGGAGTTGAATGGCTACACCTTC. The encoded protein is CASSQIRELNGYTF.

The chain employs TRBV6-1 and TRBJ2-7; D ambiguous. Trimming left V 5 bases short and J 2 bases short, with 13 bases between. Looked up from germline, CDR1 is MNHNS and CDR2 is SASEGT. This CDR3 has 14 amino acids. In nucleotides, the CDR3 is TGTGCCAGCAGTCCCCCGAGGTGGACCTACGAGCAGTACTTC. Its translation is CASSPPRWTYEQYF.